The T cell receptor beta chain under discussion was sequenced for a study of monozygotic twins with inflammatory bowel disease (dated by TCRdb to 2018 to 2020). For context, the study as a whole: In total, around 28 monozygotic twin pairs made up the full study: 19 Danish pairs, all IBD-discordant, plus nine German pairs, of which four were IBD-concordant and five were IBD-discordant. Within discordant pairs, disease-associated traits were sought mainly by comparing IBD patients with their genetically identical healthy co-twins. Each individual had, on average, about 151 000 unique TCRalpha sequences and 181 000 unique TCRbeta sequences available for analysis. Study-wide findings and limitations: The analysis was unable to tell different T cell subtypes apart. The results gave no support for a single strong signal or clonotype linked to IBD. IBD patients shared fewer clonotypes with other individuals than healthy twins did, most markedly in patients showing signs of disease activity. Concordant and discordant twins showed no difference in repertoire similarity, possibly because of limited statistical power. Background noise and inter-individual variability may have been introduced into the repertoires by the differing immunosuppressive treatments among patients. Measured by the inverse Simpson index, TCRbeta repertoire diversity was lower in IBD patients than in their healthy co-twins.

For this clonotype: It has no known antigen specificity.

Library construction relied on 5' RACE. Each TCR library was prepared from around 3,400 ng of total RNA. For each sample, cDNA synthesis with SMARTScribe reverse transcriptase was split into eight separate reactions. During cDNA synthesis, template switching was used to introduce unique molecular identifiers that contained a 6-nucleotide sample barcode. TCRalpha and TCRbeta cDNA was amplified in two nested PCRs of around 15 and 9 cycles, and bead purification was carried out after each PCR. Before amplification, the cDNA was treated with uracil DNA-glycosylase and purified using the QIAquick PCR purification kit. The second PCR was the step at which Illumina TruSeq-compatible adapters and sample-specific barcodes were added. Library quality and concentration were assessed using TapeStation and Qubit, and roughly 5.5 ng of each library was pooled. Sequencing of the pooled libraries was done on an Illumina HiSeq2500 single-index Rapid Run using custom sequencing primers and 2 x 100 bp reads. Per the source publication's procedure: PCR and sequencing errors were corrected by UMI-based consensus assembly using MiGEC version 1.2.6. MiXCR version 2.1.1 was used to carry out V(D)J alignment, clonotype assembly and CDR3 extraction. Gene usage, clonotype sharing and MAIT/NKT TCR abundance were normalised by analysing the top 1000, 10 000 and 20 000 clonotypes per sample. After downsampling to 27 000 UMIs, diversity was calculated as the inverse Simpson index using the vegan R package. Paired Mann-Whitney U tests on discordant twin pairs were used, with Benjamini-Hochberg multiple-testing correction. TCRdb reprocessed the reads, so every CDR3 protein sequence counts as one entry and DNA is not shown. It is TCRdb's table, rather than the study itself, that gives the V and J calls and clone size. This sample's clone table shows 400,000 to 500,000 distinct CDR3 sequences. Jointly, the top ten make up 2% to 2.5% of the sample.

From each donor, a roughly 2.3 ml peripheral blood sample was collected into PAXgene tubes and stored at -80 degrees C. Without T cell sorting, total RNA was isolated from whole blood using the PAXgene blood miRNA kit on an automated QIAcube. Peripheral blood from monozygotic twin pairs concordant or discordant for inflammatory bowel disease was subjected to deep TCRalpha and TCRbeta repertoire profiling with unique molecular barcoding. Smoking habits were recorded for all twin pairs, and each individual was classified as a current, former or never smoker. Sequencing was carried out using blood. The sequence derives from a human donor with ulcerative colitis or Crohn's disease, or a healthy co-twin of an affected twin (not recorded which).

The CDR3 is CASFGQGTSSGQKLFF. The receptor chain draws on TRBV28 and TRBJ1-4; TCRdb picks TRBD1, but there is no DNA to check that call. Spanning cysteine to phenylalanine, the CDR3 consists of 16 amino acids. No DNA is recorded. For CDR1 and CDR2, the germline V gene lists MDHEN and SYDVKM. Full variable domain (CDR3 extended with the reference TRBV28 and TRBJ1-4 proteins): DVKVTQSSRYLVKRTGEKVFLECVQDMDHENMFWYRQDPGLGLRLIYFSYDVKMKEKGDIPEGYSVSREKKERFSLILESASTNQTSMYLCASFGQGTSSGQKLFFGSGTQLSVL.